What follows are 3 T cell receptor beta chains derived from one specimen sequenced in a study of immune cell composition in non-small cell lung cancer. Repertoires were generated with immunoSEQ multiplex PCR, while TCRdb's copy carries only in-frame clones and drops some. Of some 13,000 clones listed, roughly 70% are singletons. The specimen was lung tumor tissue. The source is a human donor with non-small cell lung cancer.

The chain joins TRBV6-6 to TRBJ1-5, with TRBD1 matching over 8 bases. The CDR3 covers 15 residues. The J segment lost 1 base and the V segment lost 5 bases, leaving 4 bases of the junction unmatched. Germline CDR1 and CDR2: MNHNY and SVGAGI (reference sequence). CDR3 nucleotides: TGTGCCAGCAGTGACAGGGGACAGAGCAATCAGCCCCAGCATTTT. Its translation: CASSDRGQSNQPQHF.

The chain uses TRBV5-4 and TRBJ1-1, with D unresolved. Germline CDR1 and CDR2: SGHNT and YYREEE (reference sequence). Trimming removed 0 bases from V and 7 bases from J, with 4 bases in between. The CDR3 is made up of 11 amino acids. Here the CDR3 reads CASSLELEAFF. The CDR3 DNA follows: TGTGCCAGCAGCTTGGAACTTGAAGCTTTCTTT.

The J gene is TRBJ1-1, the V gene TRBV5-6; unclear D gene. Trimming took off 4 bases at V and 5 bases at J, with 18 bases between the two ends. CDR3 length: 15 residues. Per germline, CDR1 SGHDT and CDR2 YYEEEE. The CDR3 nucleotides are TGTGCCAGCAGCCCCCGGACGGACTGGTGGACTGAAGCTTTCTTT. Translated: CASSPRTDWWTEAFF.